This T cell receptor (beta chain) is drawn from a study of blood T cell repertoires in COVID-19. Background on the study: Sites in the United States, Italy and Spain provided acute and convalescent COVID-19 samples. T cells, B-cell-depleted T cells, or PBMCs provided the cDNA or gDNA that served as material.

Germline V gene sequence: CDR1 SGHKS, CDR2 YYEKEE (reference sequence). This CDR3 region has 15 residues. After removal of 4 bases from V and 5 bases from J, the junction contained 1 base not matched to a gene. This table comes from immunoSEQ multiplex PCR, and its TCRdb copy is limited to in-frame clones, with some not included. The sample lists about 270,000 clones, 86% occurring once. Sequences were obtained from peripheral blood. The receptor comes from a woman aged 25-40 years with COVID-19, enrolled during active disease. The chain carries TRBV5-5 and TRBJ2-1; 15 bases fit TRBD2. The CDR3 bases are TGTGCCAGCAGCCGGACTAGCGGGGGGGACAATGAGCAGTTCTTC. Translated: CASSRTSGGDNEQFF.